This T cell receptor beta chain was found in a study of cytomegalovirus exposure and HLA in healthy donors. This PCR relied on a set of 60 Vbeta primers and 13 Jbeta primers. Clones were read by immunoSEQ multiplex PCR, and TCRdb kept only the in-frame ones, dropping some. The data contain under 150,000 clones, 78% of them singletons. Healthy donors of bone marrow made up the group. As concerns this clone: The antigen remains undetermined.

Study-wide results and limits: Presence/absence comparisons presumed near-even sequencing depth among donors. Based on reports, TCR beta sequences accurately predicted HLA-A and HLA-B alleles for most subjects. Several of the most significant clusters appeared, in a later analysis, to be linked to common viral pathogens.

After removal of 8 bases from V and 5 bases from J, the junction contained 8 bases not matched to a gene. The CDR3 is made up of 14 amino acids. Looked up from germline, CDR1 is MGHDK and CDR2 is SYGVNS. This chain uses TRBV25-1 with TRBJ2-3; 9 bases match TRBD1. The source of this sequence is a woman between 40 and 55 years old in good health and CMV-seronegative. Sequencing used PBMCs. The DNA of the CDR3 is TGTGCCAGCGCCCGGGACAGGGTGGGAGATACGCAGTATTTT. Its translation: CASARDRVGDTQYF.